This entry describes one T cell receptor (beta chain). This record comes from a study of OX40 agonist ivuxolimab in advanced cancers. The CDR3 spans 15 residues. Trimming pared 5 bases from V and 0 bases from J, leaving 13 bases between. Germline V gene lookup returns CDR1 LNHDA and CDR2 SQIVND (reference sequence). Using immunoSEQ multiplex PCR, the repertoire was profiled, and TCRdb retains in-frame clones only, with some absent. In the table there are 45,000 to 50,000 clones, roughly 86% of which are singletons. Sequenced material: CD4+ or CD8+ T cells sorted from blood, taken in a trial of the OX40 agonist ivuxolimab. The rearrangement uses TRBV19 and TRBJ1-2; possible D gene TRBD1, 6 bases. The clonotype originates from an adult with an advanced solid tumor such as melanoma, head and neck, liver or kidney cancer. The CDR3 spells CASSPADSSNYGYTF. The CDR3 nucleotides are TGTGCCAGTAGTCCGGCGGACAGTTCTAACTATGGCTACACCTTC.